This TCR beta chain was obtained from a study of cytomegalovirus exposure and HLA in healthy donors (dated by TCRdb to 2016 to 2017). Regarding the complete study: According to an earlier analysis of 587 of the donors, roughly 180 million T cells yielded 90 million to 140 million unique TCR beta sequences and 276 Gb of sequence data. To predict cytomegalovirus infection status, the study brought together high-throughput TCR immunosequencing, statistical association of individual TCRs with disease status, and machine learning. HLA typing covered class I and class II loci at four-digit resolution. The genetic ancestry cluster associated with self-reported Caucasian donors included about 84% of the approximately 410 genotyped donors. The number of donors typed differed by locus, with about 620-630 for A, B, C, DRB1 and DQB1, approximately 500 for DQA1, about 610 for DPA1, and under 490 for DPB1. In an earlier analysis of 587 of the donors, high-throughput TCR beta sequencing was used to judge whether each TCR beta V gene segment behaved as functional or pseudogenic. Roughly 5 DR-DQ haplotypes were handled as single units for association and clustering, since linkage in the cohort was strong. An early release that covered about 600 HLA-typed donors contained about 290 gigabases of sequencing data and tens of millions of unique TCR sequences. Among around 400 genotyped donors of the cohort, an average of about 240,000 unique TCR beta nucleotide sequences was sequenced per donor, of which 15% to 20% were non-productive. The study profiled the T cell repertoires of hundreds of subjects by immunosequencing and related them to cytomegalovirus serostatus. In a later analysis, previously published TCR beta repertoires from more than 500 donors were re-analyzed and high-resolution HLA genotyping was added so that TCR occurrence patterns could be studied. Every discovery cohort repertoire had been produced on one sequencing platform. Donor age, sex, ethnicity and CMV serostatus were collected together with the repertoire data. Genome-wide SNP genotypes for about 65% of the roughly 670 donors were used in a later genetic analysis, which treated that subset as a discovery cohort. A separate validation cohort of 100 to 150 different subjects was used in addition to the approximately 700-subject first cohort. The later analysis used no new phenotypic data to find candidate immune exposures, relying instead on TCR beta sequences and their occurrence across donors. The study aimed to test whether cataloging public T cell receptors could reveal signatures of past pathogen exposure. Broad study findings and their caveats: In a later genetic analysis, fewer N-insertions in productive TCRs were reported among donors in an Asian-associated ancestry cluster than the roughly 700-donor mean. It was suggested by the authors that the approach could potentially be generalized to other disease states and immunological phenotypes. In vitro tests confirmed that a few of the cytomegalovirus-associated TCR beta chains recognize cytomegalovirus antigens. The earlier analysis of nearly 600 of the donors excluded some 15 rarely observed V segments, including chromosome 9 orphons, because counts were too low. At a false discovery rate of 0.05, a later analysis linked 15,000 to 20,000 TCR beta sequences to specific HLA alleles. In a later analysis, the rate of TCR association differed among HLA loci, with DRB1 alleles having the most associated TCRs and HLA-C alleles having the fewest. Because HLA typing was missing for some donors at each locus, association tests included only the typed subset. An association between a missense DCLRE1C variant and V-gene and J-gene trimming of TCR beta chains was found in a later genetic analysis and replicated in an independent cohort. A group of highly shared sequence variants was considered likely to be a technical artifact of the sequencing pipeline. According to a later analysis, parvovirus B19, influenza, CMV and Epstein-Barr virus appeared linked to several top co-occurrence clusters. A later analysis found that HLA-associated TCR beta chains were more clonally expanded and had lower generation probabilities than equally common non-associated chains. A total of about 150 TCR beta chains were listed by the study as associated with cytomegalovirus. The presence/absence analyses assumed that sequencing depth was roughly uniform across donors, and that assumption may not be true. Correlated functional status among segregating V segments might reflect linkage disequilibrium, but an unknown experimental factor could not be ruled out. A further reported finding was that TCR beta sequences accurately predicted the HLA-A and HLA-B alleles for most subjects in the first cohort. Most TCR sequences were seen in very few donors, while some public TCRs were found in many individuals. The classifier was reported to diagnose cytomegalovirus status with high specificity and sensitivity in both the original and validation cohorts. This cohort had only TCR beta chains sequenced, and the lack of alpha or paired-chain data limited which features could be detected. When HLA alleles, especially DR and DQ, strongly co-occurred, TCR associations were difficult to assign to individual alleles. Broadly in line with IMGT annotations, most TCR beta V segments showed up in productive rearrangements about 87% or about 30% of the time in an earlier analysis of approximately 640 of the donors. Immune exposure information for the cohort was limited to CMV serostatus. In a later analysis, most CMV-associated TCR beta chains were found to appear HLA-restricted, with HLA associations seemingly driven largely by CMV exposure.

The method was the immunoSEQ multiplex PCR assay. For the multiplex PCR, a mixture combining 60 forward primers for TCR Vbeta segments and 13 reverse primers for TCR Jbeta segments was used. The CDR3 region of rearranged TCR beta genes was amplified from genomic DNA by a multiplex PCR assay. The Illumina HiSeq System was used to sequence the amplified TCR beta libraries as 87-base-pair reads. On the study's bioinformatics: A later analysis counted around 72 million unique TCR beta chains across the 666 repertoires, and 10 million to 12 million of these chains were shared by at least two donors. A nearest-neighbor algorithm error-corrected the raw reads and collapsed the reads into unique sequences, merging closely related sequences to remove PCR and sequencing errors. V, D and J gene segments were assigned by aligning CDR3 sequences to IMGT reference sequences. For a sequence to be retained, a match of at least six nucleotides was required to both a V gene segment and a J gene segment. Rearrangements were called productive when the CDR3 lacked stop codons and stayed in frame with V and J; all others were non-productive. CDR3 was defined by IMGT convention, running from the second conserved V-encoded cysteine to the conserved J-encoded phenylalanine. The earlier analysis of 587 of the donors excluded sequences that lacked an unambiguous match to a single V gene segment. An earlier analysis of 550 to 650 of the donors classified V segments as functional when productive rearrangements were above 56.7% and as segregating when the standard deviation between donors was above 5%. To diagnose cytomegalovirus status from the catalog of TCR beta chain sequences, a statistical classification framework was built. A later analysis assigned V and J genes by comparing TCR nucleotide sequences with IMGT/GENE-DB human TR gene sequences. Using the TCRdist pipeline, a later analysis assigned CDR3 sequences along with most-parsimonious VDJ recombination scenarios. A later analysis defined each TCR beta chain by its CDR3 amino acid sequence plus V-gene family, and excluded reads lacking a unique V-gene family. A later analysis removed several hundred highly shared, low-generation-probability nucleotide sequences to deal with suspected cross-contamination and a sequencing artifact. In a later analysis, a clonal expansion index was calculated for each public chain from normalized within-repertoire ranks of inferred template counts. A later analysis computed generation probabilities with a VDJ recombination model fitted to out-of-frame rearrangements, and checked the results against IGoR. In a later analysis, TCR-TCR, TCR-HLA and TCR-CMV co-occurrence was scored with hypergeometric tests, and a repertoire-size bias correction was applied to TCR pairs. To estimate false discovery rates, a later analysis permuted the HLA or CMV assignments 20 times. A later analysis grouped co-occurring TCRs with DBSCAN, adding TCRdist sequence similarity when clustering within HLA-allele-positive subsets. For co-occurrence clustering, repertoires with fewer than 30,000 or more than 120,000 public chains were excluded, along with five repertoires with anomalous nucleotide sharing. TCRdb mirrors the immuneACCESS table, restricted to in-frame sequences. Some clones are absent from its copies; in checked studies, under half trace to an unresolved V gene, and the reason for the others is unknown. V and J calls and clone size are those listed in that table; D and trimming were worked out from the DNA. This sample has under 200,000 clones in its table, and 68% of those were observed once. Approximately 1.5% of the sample goes to the ten largest clones.

The cohort comprised approximately 700 healthy bone marrow donors. At the time of sampling, all cohort members were nominally healthy, though unrecorded immune exposures were likely present. The donor tested CMV seronegative and was one of the 352 seronegative cohort members. Each donor provided a peripheral blood sample, and peripheral blood mononuclear cells were used for TCR beta sequencing. Genomic DNA was extracted from the blood cell samples with the Qiagen DNeasy Blood Extraction Kit. Details on this clone: Its cognate antigen has yet to be identified. No quality values exist for individual bases; no much larger clone is one base distant.

This TCR came from a man aged 50 or older in good health and CMV-seronegative. The sequenced sample was PBMCs.

Here the CDR3 is given as CASSLGTGGAGSREKLFF. In nucleotide form, the sequence is TGTGCCAGCAGTTTGGGGACAGGGGGCGCCGGTTCTAGGGAAAAACTGTTTTTT. Recombination connected TRBV27 to TRBJ1-4, and 12 junction bases match TRBD1. V lost 3 bases and J lost 8 bases, and the count of bases not matched to a germline gene is 13. Including the terminal cysteine and phenylalanine, the CDR3 comprises 18 residues. This entry keeps only the CDR3 DNA: 54 bases, framed from base 1. The germline V gene (reference sequence) sets CDR1 to MNHEY and CDR2 to SMNVEV.